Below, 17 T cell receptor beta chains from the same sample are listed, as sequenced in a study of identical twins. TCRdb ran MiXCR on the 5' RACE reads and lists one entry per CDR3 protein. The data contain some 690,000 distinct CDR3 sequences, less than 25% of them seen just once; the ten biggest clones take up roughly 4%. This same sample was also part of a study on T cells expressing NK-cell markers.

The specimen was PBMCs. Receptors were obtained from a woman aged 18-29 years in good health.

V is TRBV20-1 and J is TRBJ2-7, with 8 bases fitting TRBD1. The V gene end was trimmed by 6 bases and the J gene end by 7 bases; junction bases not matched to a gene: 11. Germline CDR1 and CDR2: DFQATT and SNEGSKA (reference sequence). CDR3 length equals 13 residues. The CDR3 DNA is TGCAGTGCCCTGGCAGGACAGGGTTGGGAGCAGTACTTC. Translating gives CSALAGQGWEQYF.

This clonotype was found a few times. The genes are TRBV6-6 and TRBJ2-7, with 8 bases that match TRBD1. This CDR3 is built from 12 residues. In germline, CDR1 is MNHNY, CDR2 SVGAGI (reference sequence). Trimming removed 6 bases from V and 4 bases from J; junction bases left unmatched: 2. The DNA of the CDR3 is TGTGCCAGCAGGGACAGGGTTTACGAGCAGTACTTC. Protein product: CASRDRVYEQYF.

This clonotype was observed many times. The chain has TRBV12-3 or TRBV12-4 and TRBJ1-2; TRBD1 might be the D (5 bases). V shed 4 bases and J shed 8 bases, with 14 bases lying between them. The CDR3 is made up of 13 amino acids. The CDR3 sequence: CASSSRGSSGYTF. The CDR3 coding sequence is TGTGCCAGCAGTTCGCGGGGGAGTAGCGGCTACACCTTC.

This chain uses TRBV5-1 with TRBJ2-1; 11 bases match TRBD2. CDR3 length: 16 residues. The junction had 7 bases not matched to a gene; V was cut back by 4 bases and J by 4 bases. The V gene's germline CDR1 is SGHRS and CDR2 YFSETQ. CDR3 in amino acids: CASSRETSGEYNEQFF. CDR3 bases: TGCGCCAGCAGCCGGGAGACTAGCGGGGAGTACAATGAGCAGTTCTTC.

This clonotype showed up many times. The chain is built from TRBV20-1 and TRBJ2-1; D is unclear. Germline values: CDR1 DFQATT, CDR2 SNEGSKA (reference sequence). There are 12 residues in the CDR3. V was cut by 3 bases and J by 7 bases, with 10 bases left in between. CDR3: CSARGDWNEQFF. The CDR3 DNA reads TGCAGTGCTAGGGGCGACTGGAATGAGCAGTTCTTC.

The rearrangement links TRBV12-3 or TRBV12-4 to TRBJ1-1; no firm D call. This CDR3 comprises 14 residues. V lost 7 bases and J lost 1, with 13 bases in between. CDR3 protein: CASTQGPQNTEAFF. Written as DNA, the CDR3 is TGTGCCAGCACCCAAGGACCCCAGAACACTGAAGCTTTCTTT.

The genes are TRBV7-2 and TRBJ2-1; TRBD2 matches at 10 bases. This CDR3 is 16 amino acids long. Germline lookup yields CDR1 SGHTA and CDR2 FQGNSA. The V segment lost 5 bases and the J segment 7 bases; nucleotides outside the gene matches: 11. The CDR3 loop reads CASSTGLALRGNEQFF. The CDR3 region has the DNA TGTGCCAGCAGCACGGGACTAGCGCTTAGGGGGAATGAGCAGTTCTTC.

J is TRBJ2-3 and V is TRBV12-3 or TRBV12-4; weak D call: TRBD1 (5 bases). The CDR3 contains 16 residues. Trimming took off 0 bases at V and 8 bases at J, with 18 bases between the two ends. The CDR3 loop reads CASSLALQGRSATQYF. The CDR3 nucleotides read TGTGCCAGCAGTTTAGCGTTGCAGGGAAGGTCAGCTACGCAGTATTTT.

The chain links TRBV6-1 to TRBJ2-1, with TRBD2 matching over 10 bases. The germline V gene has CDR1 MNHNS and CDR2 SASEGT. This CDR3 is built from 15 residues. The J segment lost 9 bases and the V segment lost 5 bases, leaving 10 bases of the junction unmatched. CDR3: CASSSKRGGLGEQFF. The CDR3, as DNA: TGTGCCAGCAGTTCGAAGCGGGGGGGCCTAGGTGAGCAGTTCTTC.

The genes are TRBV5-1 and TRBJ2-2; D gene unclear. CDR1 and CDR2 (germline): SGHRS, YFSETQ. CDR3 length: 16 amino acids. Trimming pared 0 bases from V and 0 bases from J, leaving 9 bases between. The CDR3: CASSLVLNSNTGELFF. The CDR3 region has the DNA TGCGCCAGCAGCTTGGTTCTCAATTCGAACACCGGGGAGCTGTTTTTT.

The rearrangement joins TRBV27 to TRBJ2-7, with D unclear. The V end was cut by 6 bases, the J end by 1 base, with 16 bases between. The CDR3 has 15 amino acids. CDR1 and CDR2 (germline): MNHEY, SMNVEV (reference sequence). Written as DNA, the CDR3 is TGTGCCAGCAGCTACGCCGTAGGCCATTCCTACGAGCAGTACTTC. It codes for CASSYAVGHSYEQYF.

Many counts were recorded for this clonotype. The CDR3 DNA is TGTGCCAGCAGTCTCCCCCCGGGACCCGATAGGGTGCAGTACTTC. Translation: CASSLPPGPDRVQYF. The rearrangement links TRBV27 to TRBJ2-7, with D possibly called TRBD1 or TRBD2 (5 bases each). Germline-derived CDR1 and CDR2 are MNHEY and SMNVEV (reference sequence). The CDR3 consists of 15 residues. V was pared by 5 bases and J by 9 bases, with 23 bases between.

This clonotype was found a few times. The DNA of the CDR3 is TGTGCCACCAGCAGCTCGCGGCCAAGCTCCTACAATGAGCAGTTCTTC. Amino acid sequence: CATSSSRPSSYNEQFF. The J gene is TRBJ2-1, the V gene TRBV15; D is uncertain. This CDR3 has 16 amino acids. CDR1 is LNHNV, CDR2 YYDKDF, per germline (reference sequence). The V and J ends lost 3 bases and 0 bases respectively, with 12 bases between them.

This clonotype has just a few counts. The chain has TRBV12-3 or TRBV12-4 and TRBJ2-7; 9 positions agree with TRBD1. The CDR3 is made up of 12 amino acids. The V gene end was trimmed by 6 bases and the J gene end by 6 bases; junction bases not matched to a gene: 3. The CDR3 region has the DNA TGTGCCAGCAGGCGACAGGGGGGCGAGCAGTACTTC. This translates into CASRRQGGEQYF.

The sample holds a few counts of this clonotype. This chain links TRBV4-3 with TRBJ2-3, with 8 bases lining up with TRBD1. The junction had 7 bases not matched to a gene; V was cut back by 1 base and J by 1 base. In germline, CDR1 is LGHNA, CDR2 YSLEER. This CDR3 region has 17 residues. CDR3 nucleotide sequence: TGCGCCAGCAGCCAAGTACCAGGACAGGGTGGCACAGATACGCAGTATTTT. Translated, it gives CASSQVPGQGGTDTQYF.

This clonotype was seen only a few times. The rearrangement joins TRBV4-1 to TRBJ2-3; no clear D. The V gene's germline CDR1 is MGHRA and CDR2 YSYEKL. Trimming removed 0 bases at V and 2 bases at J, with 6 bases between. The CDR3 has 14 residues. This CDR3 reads CASSQDSHTDTQYF. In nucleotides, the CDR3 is TGCGCCAGCAGCCAAGATAGCCACACAGATACGCAGTATTTT.

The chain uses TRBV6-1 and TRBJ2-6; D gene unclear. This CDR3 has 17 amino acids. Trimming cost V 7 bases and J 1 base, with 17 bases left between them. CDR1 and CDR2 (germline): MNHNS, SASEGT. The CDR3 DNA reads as TGTGCCAGCACCCCCGGGCAGTCCCTATCTGGGGCCAACGTCCTGACTTTC. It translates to CASTPGQSLSGANVLTF.